The 25 T cell receptor beta chains presented below share a single source sample, sequenced in a study of T cells after yellow fever vaccination. TCRdb re-analysed the 5' RACE reads in MiXCR, keeping a single row per CDR3 protein. Of about 85,000 distinct CDR3 sequences in the sample, 13% are singletons; the top ten hold approximately 25%. The specimen comprised CD8+ T cells not binding an NS4B(214-222) dextramer, sorted from PBMCs, sampled about 21 days after the first yellow fever vaccination. The source is a man between 18 and 29 years old who received the YFV17D yellow fever vaccine.

This clonotype has only a few counts. This chain joins TRBV6-5 and TRBJ2-7; 9 nucleotides match TRBD2. Germline CDR1 is MNHEY and CDR2 is SVGAGI. The trim removed 4 bases at V and 4 bases at J, leaving 14 bases unmatched. The CDR3 extends over 17 amino acids. The CDR3 is CASSSWAAQTSGYEQYF. The CDR3 DNA reads as TGTGCCAGCAGTTCCTGGGCCGCTCAAACTAGCGGGTACGAGCAGTACTTC.

The table lists this clonotype with a few counts. The rearrangement uses TRBV28 and TRBJ2-3; 9 nucleotides match TRBD1. This CDR3 region has 19 residues. Germline CDR1 reads MDHEN; CDR2 reads SYDVKM. With V trimmed by 6 bases and J by 2 bases, 18 bases remained unmatched. The CDR3: CASRRTGGPSSIPTDTQYF. The CDR3 coding sequence is TGTGCCAGCAGACGCACAGGGGGCCCATCCTCCATCCCCACAGATACGCAGTATTTT.

The chain joins TRBV11-2 to TRBJ2-2; D unresolved. This CDR3 comprises 15 residues. Germline loops: CDR1 SGHAT, CDR2 FQNNGV. Trimming took 5 bases from V and 4 from J, leaving 14 bases between them. The CDR3 nucleotides read TGTGCCAGCAGCCCCCTAGTTGGAATCACCGGGGAGCTGTTTTTT. Protein: CASSPLVGITGELFF. Together with reference TRBV11-2 and TRBJ2-2, the CDR3 gives the full variable domain: EAGVAQSPRYKIIEKRQSVAFWCNPISGHATLYWYQQILGQGPKLLIQFQNNGVVDDSQLPKDRFSAERLKGVDSTLKIQPAKLEDSAVYLCASSPLVGITGELFFGEGSRLTVL.

The V gene is TRBV20-1, the J gene TRBJ1-4; D unclear. Germline V gives CDR1 DFQATT, CDR2 SNEGSKA (reference sequence). Trimming took 3 bases from V and 0 from J, leaving 11 bases between them. This CDR3 is built from 15 residues. This CDR3 is CSASRSSATNEKLFF. CDR3 in DNA: TGCAGTGCTAGTCGAAGTTCCGCAACTAATGAAAAACTGTTTTTT.

The chain joins TRBV7-2 to TRBJ2-3; 10 positions match TRBD2. With V trimmed by 2 bases and J by 3 bases, 5 bases remained unmatched. This CDR3 has 16 residues. Germline V gives CDR1 SGHTA, CDR2 FQGNSA. CDR3 loop: CASSLRLAGDTDTQYF. The CDR3 DNA follows: TGTGCCAGCAGCTTACGGCTAGCGGGGGATACAGATACGCAGTATTTT.

The chain couples TRBV6-1 to TRBJ1-5; D gene ambiguous. Germline V gene data show CDR1 as MNHNS and CDR2 as SASEGT. The CDR3 spans 13 residues. V was trimmed by 3 bases and J by 0 bases, leaving 3 bases between them. In DNA form, the CDR3 reads TGTGCCAGCAGTGACAGTAGCAATCAGCCCCAGCATTTT. Translation: CASSDSSNQPQHF.

In this sample, this clonotype turned up a few times. The gene calls are TRBV6-2 or TRBV6-3 and TRBJ1-1, with TRBD1 identical over 7 bases. The CDR3 spans 13 residues. J was trimmed by 1 base and V by 8 bases; bases with no gene match: 4. Germline CDR1 MNHEY, CDR2 SVGEGT. Here the CDR3 reads CASGQDENTEAFF. In DNA form, the CDR3 reads TGTGCCAGCGGACAGGATGAGAACACTGAAGCTTTCTTT.

The sample holds a few counts of this clonotype. The chain combines TRBV15 with TRBJ2-1; 7 nucleotides line up with TRBD1. The CDR3 is 15 residues long. The germline V gene encodes CDR1 LNHNV and CDR2 YYDKDF (reference sequence). Losses at the gene ends were 1 base for V and 3 bases for J; bases not matched to a gene: 3. CDR3 protein: CATSRGQGLYNEQFF. In nucleotides, the CDR3 is TGTGCCACCAGCAGAGGACAGGGCCTCTACAATGAGCAGTTCTTC.

The chain joins TRBV4-1 to TRBJ2-5; 9 positions agree with TRBD2. Germline V lookup: CDR1 MGHRA, CDR2 YSYEKL. The trim removed 4 bases at V and 9 bases at J, leaving 12 bases unmatched. The CDR3 length is 15 residues. The CDR3 loop reads CASSLAGGILRSQYF. The CDR3 DNA sequence: TGCGCCAGCAGCCTGGCGGGGGGGATCCTTAGGTCCCAGTACTTC.

In its sample, this clonotype was seen a few times. The gene calls are TRBV11-2 and TRBJ2-1, with 7 bases identical to TRBD2. The CDR3 consists of 16 residues. The ends lost 1 base at V and 0 bases at J; junction bases unmatched: 3. The germline V gene has CDR1 SGHAT and CDR2 FQNNGV. The CDR3 protein is CASSLVGGGSYNEQFF. CDR3 sequence (DNA): TGTGCCAGCAGCTTAGTTGGGGGGGGCTCCTACAATGAGCAGTTCTTC. The full variable domain, completed using reference TRBV11-2 and TRBJ2-1, is EAGVAQSPRYKIIEKRQSVAFWCNPISGHATLYWYQQILGQGPKLLIQFQNNGVVDDSQLPKDRFSAERLKGVDSTLKIQPAKLEDSAVYLCASSLVGGGSYNEQFFGPGTRLTVL.

In this sample, this clonotype turned up a few times. V is TRBV27 and J is TRBJ2-7; TRBD2 matches at 7 bases. Trimming cost V 5 bases and J 9 bases; bases outside gene matches: 10. The CDR3 extends over 13 amino acids. Germline values: CDR1 MNHEY, CDR2 SMNVEV (reference sequence). CDR3 bases: TGTGCCAGCAGTCTGGGGGGGATAGCTAGGCAGTACTTC. Translating it yields CASSLGGIARQYF.

The rearrangement joins TRBV21-1 to TRBJ2-5; TRBD2, the D gene given by the table, was not confirmed from the DNA. TRBV21-1 is an annotated pseudogene. CDR3 length equals 15 residues. CDR3 DNA sequence: TGTGCCAGCAGCATTAGCGGGAAAAACCAAGAGACCCAGTACTTC. This encodes CASSISGKNQETQYF.

This clonotype was seen a single time. The chain couples TRBV24-1 to TRBJ2-7; TRBD2 agrees at 9 bases. Germline CDR1 reads KGHDR; CDR2 reads SFDVKD. The CDR3 extends over 14 amino acids. Losses at the gene ends were 5 bases for V and 4 bases for J; bases not matched to a gene: 5. As DNA, the CDR3 is TGTGCCACCAGTGTCCCAGCGGGGGGATACGAGCAGTACGTC. The encoded protein is CATSVPAGGYEQYV.

The chain carries TRBV29-1 and TRBJ1-5, with TRBD1 as a possible D gene (5 bases). Trimming removed 1 base at V and 4 bases at J, with 11 bases between. This CDR3 spans 14 amino acids. Germline V gene data show CDR1 as SQVTM and CDR2 as ANQGSEA. Written as DNA, the CDR3 is TGCAGCGTTGAAGCCGGGACGGGGAATCAGCCCCAGCATTTT. This gives the protein CSVEAGTGNQPQHF.

This clonotype was picked up a small number of times. This chain's CDR3 is CSASTRYTEAFF. The CDR3 DNA sequence: TGCAGTGCTAGTACTAGATACACTGAAGCTTTCTTT. The chain carries TRBV20-1 and TRBJ1-1, with no clear D. Between the trimmed V and J ends, which lost 3 bases and 3 bases, there was a span of 8 bases. Germline CDR1 and CDR2: DFQATT and SNEGSKA (reference sequence). The CDR3 has 12 amino acids.

This chain uses TRBV28 with TRBJ2-7; perhaps TRBD1 as D (6 bases). This CDR3 region has 14 residues. The germline V gene encodes CDR1 MDHEN and CDR2 SYDVKM. Trimming took 3 bases from V and 6 from J, leaving 15 bases between them. The CDR3 nucleotides read TGTGCCAGCAGTTTCACAGGGAACGGTTTCGAGCAGTACGTC. This codes for CASSFTGNGFEQYV.

The CDR3, as DNA: TGTGCCAGCAGTCACGGACAGCCCCGACTAAATCAGCCCCAGCATTTT. It specifies CASSHGQPRLNQPQHF. The V gene is TRBV6-5, the J gene TRBJ1-5; possible D gene TRBD1, 6 bases. V lost 5 bases, J lost 4 bases, and 18 bases lay in between. The germline gives CDR1 MNHEY, CDR2 SVGAGI. CDR3 length: 16 amino acids.

J is TRBJ2-3 and V is TRBV20-1; TRBD1 agrees at 9 bases. J gave up 6 bases and V 5 bases, and 12 bases lay outside the gene matches. The CDR3 totals 15 residues. Germline loops: CDR1 DFQATT, CDR2 SNEGSKA (reference sequence). CDR3 sequence reads: CSAGATGQGLDTQYF. As DNA, the CDR3 is TGCAGTGCTGGGGCTACGGGACAGGGTTTGGATACGCAGTATTTT.

The chain uses TRBV2 and TRBJ1-1; D call uncertain. The CDR3 contains 13 residues. V lost 5 bases and J 1 base, leaving 8 bases between the germline ends. Germline V gives CDR1 SNHLY, CDR2 FYNNEI. The CDR3 DNA is TGTGCCAGCAGTCAAGGGTGGAACACTGAAGCTTTCTTT. Its translation: CASSQGWNTEAFF.

This clonotype occurred a few times. The V gene is TRBV5-1, the J gene TRBJ2-2, with D maybe TRBD1 (6 bases). V was shortened by 6 bases and J by 0 bases, with 21 bases between the two germline ends. CDR1 is SGHRS, CDR2 YFSETQ, per germline. The CDR3 sequence is 18 residues long. The CDR3 region is CASTPHPPRTANTGELFF. The CDR3 DNA reads TGCGCCAGCACCCCCCATCCCCCCCGGACAGCGAACACCGGGGAGCTGTTTTTT.

Written as DNA, the CDR3 is TGCAGCGTGCTGGAGGTAACATACAATGAGCAGTTCTTC. Translation gives CSVLEVTYNEQFF. The chain uses TRBV29-1 and TRBJ2-1; weak D call: TRBD2 (5 bases). This CDR3 has 13 residues. Trimming stripped 6 bases from V and 4 bases from J, with 13 bases between. Germline assignment: CDR1 SQVTM and CDR2 ANQGSEA.

This clonotype has a handful of counts. This rearrangement joins TRBV7-2 to TRBJ1-3, with no clear D. The germline V and J ends were trimmed by 5 bases and 7 bases, with 18 bases remaining between them. This CDR3 is 15 amino acids long. The germline V gene encodes CDR1 SGHTA and CDR2 FQGNSA. DNA for the CDR3: TGTGCCAGCAGCCCATTGCGCGCCCTACGGAACACCATATATTTT. Translated: CASSPLRALRNTIYF.

The J gene is TRBJ2-3, the V gene TRBV11-2, with 8 bases matching TRBD1. The CDR3 loop spans 16 amino acids. V was clipped by 5 bases and J by 2 bases; unmatched bases: 9. The germline gives CDR1 SGHAT, CDR2 FQNNGV. CDR3 sequence: CASSPGRQGITDTQYF. CDR3 bases: TGTGCCAGCAGCCCCGGGCGACAGGGGATCACAGATACGCAGTATTTT.

The chain uses TRBV7-3 and TRBJ2-1; D remains ambiguous. Germline V lookup: CDR1 SGHTA, CDR2 FQGTGA. This CDR3 comprises 15 residues. Trimming removed 2 bases from V and 0 bases from J, with 8 bases in between. Here the CDR3 DNA reads TGTGCCAGCAGCTTATTGTGGAGCTCCTACAATGAGCAGTTCTTC. Its translation is CASSLLWSSYNEQFF.

This clonotype has just a few counts. CDR3 region: CASSQERGSGYTF. CDR3 coding DNA: TGCGCCAGCAGCCAAGAAAGAGGGAGTGGCTACACCTTC. This chain links TRBV4-1 with TRBJ1-2; no firm D call. V was trimmed by 0 bases and J by 7 bases, leaving 9 bases between them. CDR3 length equals 13 residues. Per the germline V gene, CDR1 is MGHRA and CDR2 is YSYEKL.